This TCR beta chain was retrieved from a study of T cells after yellow fever vaccination. TCRdb re-derived calls from the 5' RACE reads in MiXCR, one entry per CDR3 protein. The table includes some 560,000 distinct CDR3 sequences, 19% detected once. A note on this clonotype: Its antigen is currently unknown.

This CDR3 comprises 12 residues. After removal of 6 bases from V and 3 bases from J, the junction contained 4 bases not matched to a gene. CDR1 and CDR2 (germline): GTSNPN, SVGIG (reference sequence). General study findings and limits: Reappearance after the booster was seen for most primary-vaccination clones, at roughly 96% CD4 and 88% CD8.

The starting material was PBMCs, obtained 15 days after the yellow fever booster vaccination. The TCR comes from a man aged 25 to 45 who received the YFV17D yellow fever vaccine. V is TRBV30 and J is TRBJ2-7; 8 bases are a match to TRBD2. The CDR3 nucleotides are TGTGCCTGTGAAACTAGCGGCTACGAGCAGTACTTC. Protein product: CACETSGYEQYF.